A selection of T cell receptor beta chains follows, all from one sample in a study of PD-1 blockade in classical Hodgkin lymphoma. Here immunoSEQ multiplex PCR was the method, and the copy in TCRdb shows in-frame clones only, minus some. The data show fewer than 30,000 clones, 85% to 90% seen once. The sample here was CD8+ T cells from blood, taken at baseline. The receptors were gathered from a human donor with classical Hodgkin lymphoma. CDR3s include the opening cysteine and the closing phenylalanine or tryptophan. The D gene is left open where the match is weak. Rows may omit the clone size; those that give it use once, few, many or a size class.

V	size	D	J	DNA	CDR3
TRBV9	once	NA	TRBJ2-3	TGTGCCAGCACCGATTCGGGAGCATCGACAGATACGCAGTATTTT	CASTDSGASTDTQYF
TRBV27	NA	NA	TRBJ2-7	TGTGCCAGCAGTCCGAGCTCCTACGAGCAGTACTTC	CASSPSSYEQYF
TRBV13	NA	NA	TRBJ2-1	TGTGCCAGCAGCTTAGGGGAGGAGCAGTTCTTC	CASSLGEEQFF
TRBV7-9	NA	TRBD2	TRBJ2-1	TGTGCCAGCAGCTCTTCTCCTAGCGGGAGCTCCTACAATGAGCAGTTCTTC	CASSSSPSGSSYNEQFF
TRBV5-6	NA	NA	TRBJ2-1	TGTGCCAGCAGCCCTGGCTATAATGAGCAGTTCTTC	CASSPGYNEQFF
TRBV21-1	NA	NA	TRBJ2-7	TGTGCCAGCAGCACTCGAGAGGGTTTCTACGAGCAGTACTTC	CASSTREGFYEQYF
TRBV5-1	NA	TRBD2	TRBJ2-3	TGCGCCAGCAGTTCGACTAGCGGGAGGGAATTTGATACGCAGTATTTT	CASSSTSGREFDTQYF
TRBV27	NA	TRBD2	TRBJ2-7	TGTGCCAGCAGGGAGGCTTCGGGGGGGCTTGGTGTCTACGAGCAGTACTTC	CASREASGGLGVYEQYF
TRBV27	NA	NA	TRBJ1-5	TGTGCCAGCAGCCAAGGCCCGTACAATCAGCCCCAGCATTTT	CASSQGPYNQPQHF
TRBV7-6	once	NA	TRBJ1-1	TGTGCCAGCAGCTTAGTTGGACAGAACACTGAAGCTTTCTTT	CASSLVGQNTEAFF
TRBV7-3	NA	NA	TRBJ2-1	TGTGCCAGCAGCTTAACGTCGAATGAGCAGTTCTTC	CASSLTSNEQFF
TRBV11-2	once	NA	TRBJ1-2	TGTGCCAGCAGCTTAGAGGCCCCCAACGGACGGAAATATGGCTACACCTTC	CASSLEAPNGRKYGYTF
TRBV7-9	once	TRBD2	TRBJ2-1	TGTGCCAGCAGCCCAGGACTAGTTTCCTACAATGAGCAGTTCTTC	CASSPGLVSYNEQFF
TRBV6-1	NA	NA	TRBJ2-5	TGTGCCAGCAGTGAAGGAGGGGCGTACGGGGAGACCCAGTACTTC	CASSEGGAYGETQYF
TRBV30	NA	TRBD1	TRBJ1-5	TGTGCCTGGAGTGCGGGACAGAGCAATCAGCCCCAGCATTTT	CAWSAGQSNQPQHF
TRBV5-1	NA	TRBD1	TRBJ1-1	TGCGCCAGCAGCTTTAGTTTCGGGACAGGCCCTGAAGCTTTCTTT	CASSFSFGTGPEAFF
TRBV6-1	NA	NA	TRBJ1-2	TGTGCCAGCAGTGAGGGCCCGACAGCCGGCTATGGCTACACCTTC	CASSEGPTAGYGYTF
TRBV9	NA	NA	TRBJ2-4	TGTGCCAGCAGCGGGACCGGTAGCATTCAGTACTTC	CASSGTGSIQYF
TRBV30	NA	NA	TRBJ2-5	TGTGCCTGGAATGGGGAAGAGACCCAGTACTTC	CAWNGEETQYF
TRBV6-1	NA	NA	TRBJ2-7	TGTGCCAGCAGTGAAGCGCCCCTACATACCTACGAGCAGTACTTC	CASSEAPLHTYEQYF
TRBV30	once	NA	TRBJ2-7	TGTGCCTGGACCGAAGGGAGTTACGAGCAGTACTTC	CAWTEGSYEQYF
TRBV7-6	NA	TRBD2	TRBJ2-7	TGTGCCAGCAGCTCCATGGGAGGGACCTACGAGCAGTACTTC	CASSSMGGTYEQYF
TRBV28	NA	NA	TRBJ2-1	TGTGCCAGCAGTTTATTGATCTCCGTGGGGTACAATGAGCAGTTCTTC	CASSLLISVGYNEQFF
TRBV28	NA	NA	TRBJ2-1	TGTGCCAGCATCACCCGGACTTCCTACAATGAGCAGTTCTTC	CASITRTSYNEQFF
TRBV5-6	NA	NA	TRBJ2-7	TGTGCCAGCAGCTTTTGGGACGACTCCTACGAGCAGTACTTC	CASSFWDDSYEQYF
TRBV2	NA	TRBD2	TRBJ2-7	TGTGCCACCATGGGACTAGCGGGAGTGGGAACCTACGAGCAGTACTTC	CATMGLAGVGTYEQYF
TRBV19	NA	NA	TRBJ2-7	TGTGCCAGTAGTCCCGGACGGAACTACGAGCAGTACTTC	CASSPGRNYEQYF
TRBV10-3	NA	TRBD1	TRBJ2-1	TGTGCCATCCACCCGGATGGACAGGGGCAGTTCTTC	CAIHPDGQGQFF
TRBV29-1	NA	NA	TRBJ2-5	TGCAGCGTTGAAGGCGGTTCGGGAGTCCCTTATCAAGAGACCCAGTACTTC	CSVEGGSGVPYQETQYF
TRBV9	NA	TRBD1	TRBJ1-2	TGTGCCAGCAGCCCCCGGGGACAGGGCTACGTCTTT	CASSPRGQGYVF
TRBV27	NA	NA	TRBJ2-7	TGTGCCAGCAGTTCCCTAACTGAGGCCGAGCAGTACTTC	CASSSLTEAEQYF
TRBV9	NA	NA	TRBJ1-3	TGTGCCAGCAGCGTAGATCGAGATAGGAGTGAAAACACCATATATTTT	CASSVDRDRSENTIYF
TRBV27	once	NA	TRBJ2-2	TGTGCCAGCAGATGGGGGTCCGGGGAGCTGTTTTTT	CASRWGSGELFF
TRBV15	once	TRBD1	TRBJ2-4	TGTGCCACCAGCAAACTACAGGGGGGCAAAAACATTCAGTACTTC	CATSKLQGGKNIQYF
TRBV28	once	NA	TRBJ2-1	TGTGCCAGCAGTTTTGGGGGGGGCGAGCAGTTCTTC	CASSFGGGEQFF
TRBV5-1	NA	TRBD1	TRBJ1-2	TGCGCCAGCAGCACGAGGGACAGGGAAGGGGTGGACTATGGCTACACCTTC	CASSTRDREGVDYGYTF
TRBV4-1	NA	NA	TRBJ2-7	TGCGCCAGCAGCCAAGATGAGGGAGGTAGGGACGTCGACTACGAGCAGTACTTC	CASSQDEGGRDVDYEQYF
TRBV27	NA	TRBD1	TRBJ2-7	TGTGCCAGCCGGACAGGGTCCTACGAGCAGTACTTC	CASRTGSYEQYF
TRBV27	NA	NA	TRBJ2-4	TGTGCCAGTTACGACAATGGCATTCAGTACTTC	CASYDNGIQYF
TRBV19	NA	TRBD2	TRBJ2-7	TGTGCCAGTAGTATGGGAGGGCCCTACGAGCAGTACTTC	CASSMGGPYEQYF
TRBV7-9	few	NA	TRBJ2-7	TGTGCCAGCAGCTTAGAGGGCCAGTCCTACGAGCAGTACTTC	CASSLEGQSYEQYF
TRBV19	few	TRBD1	TRBJ1-1	TGTGCCAGTAGTATAGGGACAGGGGCAGCTTTCTTT	CASSIGTGAAFF
TRBV28	NA	NA	TRBJ2-3	TGTGCCAGCACCCTCGAGGGCATCTTTGGGGCCACAGATACGCAGTATTTT	CASTLEGIFGATDTQYF
TRBV27	NA	NA	TRBJ1-1	TGTGCCAGCAGTTTGGGGCAGGGCGCTGAAGCTTTCTTT	CASSLGQGAEAFF
TRBV4-1	NA	NA	TRBJ2-7	TGCGCCAGCAGCCGCGGTGGTCCCTACGAGCAGTACTTC	CASSRGGPYEQYF
TRBV19	NA	NA	TRBJ2-7	TGTGCCAGTAGTATGATTACCGGGACTTACTACGAGCAGTACTTC	CASSMITGTYYEQYF
TRBV28	NA	NA	TRBJ2-7	TGTGCCACCATTAGGCCACAATGGCACCCAAAGGCCTACGAGCAGTACTTC	CATIRPQWHPKAYEQYF
TRBV29-1	NA	NA	TRBJ2-2	TGCAGCGTTGAAGATCCGTGGACTGGGACCGGGGAGCTGTTTTTT	CSVEDPWTGTGELFF